Following are 12 T cell receptor beta chains from one sample sequenced in a study of blood T cell repertoires in COVID-19. This table comes from immunoSEQ multiplex PCR, and its TCRdb copy is limited to in-frame clones, with some not included. The table has about 220,000 clones, 80% to 90% seen once. The sample comprised peripheral blood. Receptors were obtained from a woman between 65 and 79 years old with acute or convalescent COVID-19.

The chain employs TRBV11-3 and TRBJ2-2; possibly TRBD1 for D (6 bases). This CDR3 has 15 amino acids. Looked up from germline, CDR1 is SGHNT and CDR2 is YENEEA. The germline V and J ends were trimmed by 2 bases and 5 bases, with 12 bases remaining between them. The CDR3 spells CASSLLGRGTGELFF. Written as DNA, the CDR3 is TGTGCCAGCAGCTTATTGGGAAGGGGGACCGGGGAGCTGTTTTTT.

This chain joins TRBV3-1 (or the pseudogene TRBV3-2) and TRBJ1-4; tentatively, D is TRBD1 (6 bases). V was cut by 8 bases and J by 13 bases, with 23 bases left in between. The CDR3 sequence is 14 residues long. In germline, CDR1 is LGHDT, CDR2 YNNKEL (reference sequence). The CDR3, as DNA: TGTGCCAGCTCTCGAAACAGGGACCCAGGCGGACTGTTTTTT. Translated, it gives CASSRNRDPGGLFF.

In its sample, this clone ranks as medium-sized. J is TRBJ1-5 and V is TRBV1; TRBD1, the table's D call, was not compared with the DNA. TRBV1 is listed as a pseudogene. CDR3 size: 16 residues. The CDR3 DNA sequence: TGCACCAGCAGCCAAGGGGCAGGGGTAGGCAATCAGCCCCAGCATTTT. Translation gives CTSSQGAGVGNQPQHF.

This sequence joins TRBV5-6 and TRBJ1-4; 7 bases fit TRBD1. Germline V gene data show CDR1 as SGHDT and CDR2 as YYEEEE. V lost 4 bases and J lost 4; bases outside the gene matches: 10. The CDR3 spans 16 residues. The CDR3 region has the DNA TGTGCCAGCAGCCGCCGAATCGACAGGGATAATGAAAAACTGTTTTTT. Amino acid sequence: CASSRRIDRDNEKLFF.

The V gene is TRBV5-4, the J gene TRBJ1-2; D is ambiguous. Trimming removed 2 bases from V and 4 bases from J, with 9 bases in between. Germline loops: CDR1 SGHNT, CDR2 YYREEE (reference sequence). The CDR3 is 13 amino acids. In DNA, the CDR3 is TGTGCCAGCAGCTTCAGGTCTTTCTATGGCTACACCTTC. It encodes CASSFRSFYGYTF.

V gene TRBV5-1 combines with J gene TRBJ1-4; 11 bases match TRBD1. The CDR3 runs 15 residues. Germline CDR1 is SGHRS and CDR2 is YFSETQ. The V and J ends lost 4 bases and 5 bases, in that order; junction bases with no gene match: 4. The CDR3 spells CASSTDRGQNEKLFF. For the CDR3, the DNA is TGCGCCAGCAGCACGGACAGGGGGCAGAATGAAAAACTGTTTTTT.

This CDR3 reads CASSMVQGWTGELFF. The CDR3 DNA reads as TGTGCCAGTAGTATGGTCCAGGGTTGGACCGGGGAGCTGTTTTTT. This rearrangement joins TRBV19 to TRBJ2-2, with a tentative D call TRBD1 (5 bases). Looked up from germline, CDR1 is LNHDA and CDR2 is SQIVND (reference sequence). The CDR3 length is 15 residues. Trimming left V 3 bases short and J 5 bases short, with 13 bases between.

The rearrangement uses TRBV6-2 or TRBV6-3 and TRBJ1-5; tentative D call: TRBD1 (5 bases). This CDR3 is 15 amino acids long. V was pared by 2 bases and J by 1 base, with 9 bases between. Germline lookup yields CDR1 MNHEY and CDR2 SVGEGT. CDR3 coding DNA: TGTGCCAGCAGTTACCTCAGGGTGAGCAATCAGCCCCAGCATTTT. This sequence encodes CASSYLRVSNQPQHF.

The chain employs TRBV25-1 and TRBJ1-1, with 7 bases aligning to TRBD1. This CDR3 spans 13 amino acids. Germline CDR1 and CDR2: MGHDK and SYGVNS. J gave up 6 bases and V 4 bases, and 5 bases lay outside the gene matches. This CDR3 is CASSGQGRAEAFF. In nucleotides, the CDR3 is TGTGCCAGCAGTGGACAGGGAAGGGCTGAAGCTTTCTTT.

There are many counts of this clone. J is TRBJ2-3 and V is TRBV11-1; 10 bases agree with TRBD2. V was pared by 0 bases and J by 0 bases, with 9 bases of the junction left unmatched. This CDR3 is 19 amino acids long. The germline gives CDR1 SGHAT, CDR2 FQDESV (reference sequence). The CDR3 bases are TGTGCCAGCAGCTTAGCGTTTACTAGCGGGGCCTCCAGCACAGATACGCAGTATTTT. This translates into CASSLAFTSGASSTDTQYF.

V usage is TRBV9 and J usage is TRBJ2-3; 7 nucleotides agree with TRBD2. The CDR3 sequence is 15 residues long. V lost 0 bases and J lost 8; bases outside the gene matches: 9. Germline V gene data show CDR1 as SGDLS and CDR2 as YYNGEE. The CDR3 is CASSVAGLTPGTQYF. DNA of the CDR3: TGTGCCAGCAGCGTAGCGGGACTAACCCCAGGTACGCAGTATTTT. Full variable domain (rest looked up from reference TRBV9 and TRBJ2-3): DSGVTQTPKHLITATGQRVTLRCSPRSGDLSVYWYQQSLDQGLQFLIQYYNGEERAKGNILERFSAQQFPDLHSELNLSSLELGDSALYFCASSVAGLTPGTQYFGPGTRLTVL.

V usage is TRBV2 and J usage is TRBJ1-1; 7 nucleotides match TRBD1. The CDR3 covers 13 residues. Germline trimming cut 10 bases from V and 5 bases from J; bases unmatched to any gene: 10. Per the germline V gene, CDR1 is SNHLY and CDR2 is FYNNEI. CDR3 protein: CAIPGQSRTEAFF. Here the CDR3 DNA reads TGTGCCATACCGGGACAGTCCCGGACTGAAGCTTTCTTT.